This is a list of T cell receptor beta chains from one sample in a study of blood T cell repertoires in COVID-19. Sequenced by immunoSEQ multiplex PCR; TCRdb stores in-frame clones only, minus some. The sample records 70,000 to 80,000 clones, 85% to 95% being singletons. The sequenced sample consisted of peripheral blood. The origin of the receptors is a woman aged 60 to 75 with active COVID-19. Both conserved end residues are part of each CDR3. The D gene is left open where the match is weak. Where a row states a size, it is once, few, many or the class of an expanded clone; other rows omit it.

J	V	D	size	DNA	CDR3
TRBJ2-7	TRBV18	-	-	TGTGCCAGCTCACCGAGCAGGGTAGGGTCCTACGAGCAGTACTTC	CASSPSRVGSYEQYF
TRBJ1-3	TRBV19	TRBD1	-	TGTGCCACTGGACAGGTTCTCTCTGGAAACACCATATATTTT	CATGQVLSGNTIYF
TRBJ1-2	TRBV11-2	TRBD1	-	TGTGCCAGCAGCTTAGACCGGACAGGGGGTTATGGCTACACCTTC	CASSLDRTGGYGYTF
TRBJ2-7	TRBV5-6	TRBD2	-	TGTGCCAGCAGCTTGGCCGCTAGCGGGAGTAGACGGGACGAGCAGTACTTC	CASSLAASGSRRDEQYF
TRBJ1-4	TRBV11-2	-	-	TGTGCCAGCAGCTTACGTCCCGGGGCAACTAATGAAAAACTGTTTTTT	CASSLRPGATNEKLFF
TRBJ2-3	TRBV28	-	-	TGTGCCAGCAGTTTCAACCTCGGGATAGATACGCAGTATTTT	CASSFNLGIDTQYF
TRBJ2-2	TRBV5-1	TRBD1	few	TGCGCCAGCAGCTCGTACAGGACAGGGCCCGGGGAGCTGTTTTTT	CASSSYRTGPGELFF
TRBJ2-5	TRBV28	TRBD1	-	TGTGCCAGCAGGAGAACAGGGGGCGCGGAGACCCAGTACTTC	CASRRTGGAETQYF
TRBJ1-2	TRBV7-9	TRBD1	-	TGTGCCAGCAGCCCGAGGGACAGGGAGGCCTATGGCTACACCTTC	CASSPRDREAYGYTF
TRBJ2-6	TRBV5-1	TRBD1	few	TGCGCCAGCAGCTTGGCTTCCGGGACAGGGGGCCCTGGGGCCAACGTCCTGACTTTC	CASSLASGTGGPGANVLTF
TRBJ2-1	TRBV28	TRBD2	-	TGTGCCAGCAGTCTAGCGGGAGGGCCCTACAATGAGCAGTTCTTC	CASSLAGGPYNEQFF
TRBJ2-4	TRBV5-1	-	once	TGCGCCAGCAGCGATCAGGGCATCCAGTACTTC	CASSDQGIQYF
TRBJ2-5	TRBV5-1	-	few	TGCGCCAGCAGCTTAAGTGGCGGGCACCAAGAGACCCAGTACTTC	CASSLSGGHQETQYF
TRBJ1-2	TRBV19	-	-	TGTGCCAGTAGTATGAGGGATTCTAACTATGGCTACACCTTC	CASSMRDSNYGYTF
TRBJ2-7	TRBV5-1	TRBD2	-	TGCGCCAGCAGCTTGGGCGGGAGCGGGTCCTACGAGCAGTACTTC	CASSLGGSGSYEQYF
TRBJ1-6	TRBV10-3	TRBD1	-	TGTGCCATCAGGGGACAGGAAAATTCACCCCTCCACTTT	CAIRGQENSPLHF
TRBJ2-4	TRBV19	TRBD2	-	TGTGCCAGTATATCAGGGAGGGCCGGTAGTAACATTCAGTACTTC	CASISGRAGSNIQYF
TRBJ1-1	TRBV2	-	-	TGTGCCAGCAGTGAAAGGTGGGGCCATGGGGCTGAAGCTTTCTTT	CASSERWGHGAEAFF
TRBJ2-2	TRBV11-2	TRBD1	-	TGTGCCAGCAGCCGAGGGACAGGGATGAACACCGGGGAGCTGTTTTTT	CASSRGTGMNTGELFF
TRBJ2-1	TRBV5-4	TRBD1	-	TGTGCCAGCAGCTCCCGGGACAGGTCCTACAATGAGCAGTTCTTC	CASSSRDRSYNEQFF
TRBJ1-3	TRBV5-8	TRBD1	-	TGTGCCAGCAGCTGGACAGGGTCTGGAAACACCATATATTTT	CASSWTGSGNTIYF
TRBJ2-1	TRBV28	-	once	TGTGCCAGCAGGGACAACAGCCCCACCTCCTACAATGAGCAGTTCTTC	CASRDNSPTSYNEQFF
TRBJ2-7	TRBV5-8	TRBD1	-	TGTGCCAGCCCAACAGGGGCCTACGAGCAGTACTTC	CASPTGAYEQYF
TRBJ1-1	TRBV5-1	TRBD1	medium-sized	TGCGCCAGCAGCTTGGAGGGACAGGGTTACGCTGAAGCTTTCTTT	CASSLEGQGYAEAFF
TRBJ2-3	TRBV11-1	TRBD1	once	TGTGCCAGCAGCAGGGACAGGGGCACAGATACGCAGTATTTT	CASSRDRGTDTQYF
TRBJ1-4	TRBV13	-	-	TGTGCCAGCAGCTCGTGGGAGGGAGGAACGAAAAAACTGTTTTTT	CASSSWEGGTKKLFF
TRBJ2-1	TRBV7-8	TRBD1	-	TGTGCCAGCAGCTTCTCAGGGGGCTATACGAACAATGAACAGTTCTTC	CASSFSGGYTNNEQFF
TRBJ1-1	TRBV5-1	-	-	TGCGCCAGCAGCCCGGGGACAACTGAAGCTTTCTTT	CASSPGTTEAFF
TRBJ2-7	TRBV5-1	-	-	TGCGCCAGCAGCTCAACTGGCGGTTCCTACGAGCAGTACTTC	CASSSTGGSYEQYF
TRBJ2-7	TRBV15	TRBD1	-	TGTGCCACCAGCAGACCGGGACAGGCGATTTACGAGCAGTACTTC	CATSRPGQAIYEQYF
TRBJ2-7	TRBV28	TRBD2	-	TGTGCCAGCAGTACCCGTAGCGGGAGTAATTACGAGCAGTACTTC	CASSTRSGSNYEQYF
TRBJ2-1	TRBV6-1	TRBD2	-	TGTGCCAGCAGTGAAGGTTGGAGTAGCGGGAGCGGGAGTGAGCAGTTCTTC	CASSEGWSSGSGSEQFF
TRBJ1-3	TRBV7-9	-	-	TGTGCCAGCAGCTCATTTAAGAGCCCTGGAAACACCATATATTTT	CASSSFKSPGNTIYF
TRBJ2-3	TRBV18	TRBD1	-	TGTGCCAGCTCAACTCGACAGGGAAGCACAGATACGCAGTATTTT	CASSTRQGSTDTQYF
TRBJ1-1	TRBV3-1/TRBV3-2	TRBD1	once	TGTGCCAGCAGCCAAGAAGTAGGGACAGGGAGCACTGAAGCTTTCTTT	CASSQEVGTGSTEAFF
TRBJ2-1	TRBV30	-	-	TGTGCCTGGAGTCCTCTGTTAGGGGCTGAGCAGTTCTTC	CAWSPLLGAEQFF
TRBJ1-5	TRBV2	TRBD1	-	TGTGCCAGCAGGCGACAGGGGGCTGGGGTGCGACAGCCCCAGCATTTT	CASRRQGAGVRQPQHF
TRBJ1-2	TRBV4-1	-	-	TGCGCCAGCAGCCACCCTACGAGGGGGAGCAACTATGGCTACACCTTC	CASSHPTRGSNYGYTF
TRBJ1-6	TRBV25-1	-	-	TGTGCCAGCAAGGACAGAGCAACGCAAAATTCACCCCTCCACTTT	CASKDRATQNSPLHF
TRBJ1-4	TRBV5-1	-	-	TGCGCCAGCTCTCCACAGGGTTTGACTAATGAAAAACTGTTTTTT	CASSPQGLTNEKLFF
TRBJ2-7	TRBV6-6	-	few	TGTGCCAGCAGTTATGGGGGCCGAGCCGAGCAGTACTTC	CASSYGGRAEQYF